This T cell receptor (beta chain) appears in the sequencing data of a study of cytomegalovirus exposure and HLA in healthy donors. The PCR had 60 Vbeta and 13 Jbeta primers. Measured with immunoSEQ multiplex PCR; TCRdb has only the in-frame clones, and not every one. This table lists 93,000 or so clones. Worth noting for this clone: Antigen specificity is unknown.

Trimming took 5 bases from V and 8 from J; bases not matched to a gene: 7. The germline CDR1 and CDR2 sequences are KGHSH and LQKENI. This CDR3 spans 13 amino acids. Study findings and constraints: It was 160 or so TCR beta chains that were listed as cytomegalovirus-associated.

The chain couples TRBV18 to TRBJ1-2; 8 bases agree with TRBD1. The clonotype originates from a man in his forties in good health and CMV-seronegative. The sequenced sample consisted of PBMCs. Here the CDR3 DNA reads TGTGCCAGCTCAGCGGACAGGGAGATGGGCTACACCTTC. Protein: CASSADREMGYTF.